Listed below are T cell receptor beta chains from one sample, sequenced in a study of blood T cell repertoires in COVID-19. Method: immunoSEQ multiplex PCR; TCRdb's copy keeps in-frame clones and lacks some. The sample has about 120,000 clones, roughly 86% seen once. Sequenced input: peripheral blood. Every receptor here comes from an older woman with COVID-19, enrolled during active disease. Both conserved end residues are part of each CDR3. The order of the fields is clone size, V gene, D gene, J gene, CDR3 DNA, CDR3 protein. D genes are given only for firm matches. Rows give clone size only sometimes, using once, few, many, or a class for an expanded clone.

clone_size: NA
v_call: TRBV4-1
d_call: NA
j_call: TRBJ1-4
cdr3_nt: TGCGCCAGCAGCCCCCTGGGCCTGGGAGGGGAAAAACTGTTTTTT
cdr3_aa: CASSPLGLGGEKLFF

clone_size: once
v_call: TRBV11-3
d_call: NA
j_call: TRBJ2-5
cdr3_nt: TGTGCCAGCAGCCTAGGGGGGACAGAAGAGACCCAGTACTTC
cdr3_aa: CASSLGGTEETQYF

clone_size: NA
v_call: TRBV15
d_call: TRBD1
j_call: TRBJ1-5
cdr3_nt: TGTGCCACCAGCAGAGCAACCGGGACAGGGTCGAATCAGCCCCAGCATTTT
cdr3_aa: CATSRATGTGSNQPQHF

clone_size: NA
v_call: TRBV3-1/TRBV3-2
d_call: TRBD1
j_call: TRBJ1-6
cdr3_nt: TGTGCCAGCAGCCTTGGACAGGGGGGCTATTCACCCCTCCACTTT
cdr3_aa: CASSLGQGGYSPLHF

clone_size: many
v_call: TRBV7-2
d_call: NA
j_call: TRBJ1-3
cdr3_nt: TGTGCCAGCAGCCTTAGACCGCGGGGGTTCACCGGAAACACCATATATTTT
cdr3_aa: CASSLRPRGFTGNTIYF

clone_size: NA
v_call: TRBV7-9
d_call: NA
j_call: TRBJ1-6
cdr3_nt: TGTGCCAGCAGCTTATCTGACAGGAATTCACCCCTCCACTTT
cdr3_aa: CASSLSDRNSPLHF

clone_size: NA
v_call: TRBV28
d_call: NA
j_call: TRBJ2-3
cdr3_nt: TGTGCCAGCAGCCCCGTGGAGGGGGCTGGCACAGATACGCAGTATTTT
cdr3_aa: CASSPVEGAGTDTQYF

clone_size: NA
v_call: TRBV5-1
d_call: NA
j_call: TRBJ1-4
cdr3_nt: TGCGCCAGCAGCGTAGTCGGGGGGGCCGGAGAAAAACTGTTTTTT
cdr3_aa: CASSVVGGAGEKLFF

clone_size: few
v_call: TRBV3-1/TRBV3-2
d_call: TRBD2
j_call: TRBJ2-3
cdr3_nt: TGTGCCAGCAGCCAAGATGGGCTAGCGGTGGGAGATACGCAGTATTTT
cdr3_aa: CASSQDGLAVGDTQYF

clone_size: NA
v_call: TRBV19
d_call: TRBD2
j_call: TRBJ2-1
cdr3_nt: TGTGCCAGTAGTAGGGGGGGGGACTCCTACAATGAGCAGTTCTTC
cdr3_aa: CASSRGGDSYNEQFF

clone_size: NA
v_call: TRBV7-2
d_call: TRBD1
j_call: TRBJ1-3
cdr3_nt: TGTGCCAGCAGGACAGGGCAGTCTGGAAACACCATATATTTT
cdr3_aa: CASRTGQSGNTIYF

clone_size: NA
v_call: TRBV11-2
d_call: NA
j_call: TRBJ1-3
cdr3_nt: TGTGCCAGCAGCGCAATGCGGCTGGGAAACACCATATATTTT
cdr3_aa: CASSAMRLGNTIYF

clone_size: once
v_call: TRBV7-3
d_call: NA
j_call: TRBJ2-1
cdr3_nt: TGTGCCAGCAGCCTAGAGGGGACTCCTTTTCGAGAGCAGTTCTTC
cdr3_aa: CASSLEGTPFREQFF

clone_size: NA
v_call: TRBV25-1
d_call: NA
j_call: TRBJ2-5
cdr3_nt: TGTGCCAGCAGTGTTCAGGGGCCGGCGGAGACCCAGTACTTC
cdr3_aa: CASSVQGPAETQYF

clone_size: NA
v_call: TRBV7-3
d_call: TRBD1
j_call: TRBJ1-2
cdr3_nt: TGTGCCAGCAGCCTAACAGGGACAGCTAACTATGGCTACACCTTC
cdr3_aa: CASSLTGTANYGYTF

clone_size: NA
v_call: TRBV12-3/TRBV12-4
d_call: NA
j_call: TRBJ2-7
cdr3_nt: TGTGCCAGCAGTTTAATAGCATACGAGCAGTACTTC
cdr3_aa: CASSLIAYEQYF

clone_size: NA
v_call: TRBV6-5
d_call: NA
j_call: TRBJ1-1
cdr3_nt: TGTGCCAGCAGGCGACACAGGGACACTGAAGCTTTCTTT
cdr3_aa: CASRRHRDTEAFF

clone_size: NA
v_call: TRBV5-1
d_call: TRBD2
j_call: TRBJ2-4
cdr3_nt: TGCGCCAGCACTAGCGGCAGCACGAGTAAAAACATTCAGTACTTC
cdr3_aa: CASTSGSTSKNIQYF

clone_size: NA
v_call: TRBV28
d_call: TRBD1
j_call: TRBJ1-2
cdr3_nt: TGTGCCAGCACTGATCCGGACAGGACCTATGGCTACACCTTC
cdr3_aa: CASTDPDRTYGYTF

clone_size: NA
v_call: TRBV28
d_call: TRBD1
j_call: TRBJ2-2
cdr3_nt: TGTGCCAGCAGCCGGGACAGGGGCGCGAACACCGGGGAGCTGTTTTTT
cdr3_aa: CASSRDRGANTGELFF

clone_size: NA
v_call: TRBV30
d_call: TRBD1
j_call: TRBJ2-2
cdr3_nt: TGTGCCTGGAGTGTACAGGGGTGGGCCGGGGAGCTGTTTTTT
cdr3_aa: CAWSVQGWAGELFF